One and the same sample provided the 27 T cell receptor beta chains below, sequenced in a study of OX40 agonist ivuxolimab in advanced cancers. Some clones are missing from TCRdb's copy, which holds only in-frame ones; the method was immunoSEQ multiplex PCR. Here the sample spans approximately 55,000 clones, about 90% being singletons. Sequenced material: CD4+ or CD8+ T cells sorted from blood, taken in a trial of the OX40 agonist ivuxolimab. Receptor source: an adult with an advanced solid tumor such as melanoma, head and neck, liver or kidney cancer.

The chain uses TRBV27 and TRBJ2-7; 8 bases are a match to TRBD1. The CDR3 consists of 14 residues. The trim removed 5 bases at V and 2 bases at J, leaving 5 bases unmatched. Germline CDR1 is MNHEY and CDR2 is SMNVEV (reference sequence). CDR3 region: CASSLTGAPYEQYF. CDR3 nucleotide sequence: TGTGCCAGCAGTCTGACAGGGGCCCCCTACGAGCAGTACTTC.

In this sample, this clone turned up once. The genes are TRBV18 and TRBJ1-3, with no clear D. The V and J ends lost 6 bases and 4 bases respectively, with 13 bases between them. The CDR3 covers 14 residues. Germline CDR1 reads KGHSH; CDR2 reads LQKENI. The CDR3 DNA sequence: TGTGCCAGCTCCCTTTCCCACGGGGGAAACACCATATATTTT. This encodes CASSLSHGGNTIYF.

This chain joins TRBV14 and TRBJ1-5, with D tentatively TRBD1 (6 bases). The CDR3 is 13 amino acids. Germline loops: CDR1 SGHDN, CDR2 FVKESK. The V end was cut by 4 bases, the J end by 4 bases, with 8 bases between. CDR3 nucleotides: TGTGCCAGCAGCCGACAGGAGAATCAGCCCCAGCATTTT. Protein: CASSRQENQPQHF. Full variable domain (outside the CDR3, taken from reference TRBV14 and TRBJ1-5): EAGVTQFPSHSVIEKGQTVTLRCDPISGHDNLYWYRRVMGKEIKFLLHFVKESKQDESGMPNNRFLAERTGGTYSTLKVQPAELEDSGVYFCASSRQENQPQHFGDGTRLSIL.

This clone was seen a single time. The V gene is TRBV2, the J gene TRBJ1-2, with TRBD1 identical over 7 bases. Germline lookup yields CDR1 SNHLY and CDR2 FYNNEI. Trimming cost V 2 bases and J 5 bases; bases outside gene matches: 5. There are 14 residues in the CDR3. The CDR3 loop reads CASSEPGGGYGYTF. CDR3 nucleotides: TGTGCCAGCAGTGAACCAGGGGGGGGATATGGCTACACCTTC.

In its sample, this clone was seen once. The chain recombines TRBV6-6 with TRBJ1-5; weak D call: TRBD1 (5 bases). Germline loops: CDR1 MNHNY, CDR2 SVGAGI (reference sequence). Trimming stripped 2 bases from V and 0 bases from J, with 5 bases between. The CDR3 is 14 amino acids. As DNA, the CDR3 is TGTGCCAGCAGTTACCAGGGTAGCAATCAGCCCCAGCATTTT. Its translation is CASSYQGSNQPQHF.

This sequence joins TRBV6-6 and TRBJ1-1, with D hard to call. The CDR3 consists of 12 residues. The germline V gene has CDR1 MNHNY and CDR2 SVGAGI (reference sequence). Trimming removed 5 bases at V and 1 base at J, with 5 bases between. CDR3 in amino acids: CASSQQNTEAFF. Here the CDR3 DNA reads TGTGCCAGCAGTCAACAGAACACTGAAGCTTTCTTT.

The chain has TRBV29-1 and TRBJ2-7, with D perhaps matching TRBD2 (6 bases). Germline V gene lookup returns CDR1 SQVTM and CDR2 ANQGSEA. The CDR3 totals 15 residues. The V gene lost 0 bases and the J gene lost 3 bases, with 15 bases spanning the gap. This chain's CDR3 is CSVEDATRGGYEQYF. CDR3 DNA: TGCAGCGTTGAAGACGCGACTAGGGGCGGCTACGAGCAGTACTTC.

This clone was detected a few times. The gene calls are TRBV9 and TRBJ2-3, with 7 bases aligning to TRBD1. Germline CDR1 and CDR2: SGDLS and YYNGEE. There are 13 residues in the CDR3. V lost 2 bases and J lost 5; bases outside the gene matches: 2. CDR3 coding DNA: TGTGCCAGCAGCGTTGCAGGGGGAGATACGCAGTATTTT. Its protein product is CASSVAGGDTQYF.

The V gene is TRBV29-1, the J gene TRBJ1-2, with no clear D. Trimming removed 4 bases at V and 2 bases at J, with 11 bases between. There are 13 residues in the CDR3. Germline V gene sequence: CDR1 SQVTM, CDR2 ANQGSEA. The CDR3 loop reads CSVGTRANYGYTF. The CDR3 nucleotides read TGCAGCGTTGGGACGAGGGCCAACTATGGCTACACCTTC.

The chain carries TRBV5-1 and TRBJ2-1; no definite D call. V lost 1 base to trimming and J lost 3 bases, with 5 bases between them. Germline values: CDR1 SGHRS, CDR2 YFSETQ. CDR3 size: 13 residues. DNA of the CDR3: TGCGCCAGCAGCTTGCCTAGCTACAATGAGCAGTTCTTC. Protein product: CASSLPSYNEQFF. Full variable domain (rest looked up from reference TRBV5-1 and TRBJ2-1): KAGVTQTPRYLIKTRGQQVTLSCSPISGHRSVSWYQQTPGQGLQFLFEYFSETQRNKGNFPGRFSGRQFSNSRSEMNVSTLELGDSALYLCASSLPSYNEQFFGPGTRLTVL.

The V call is TRBV6-5, the J call TRBJ2-7; no firm D call. The ends were cut back, 8 bases at V and 0 bases at J, with 8 bases in the middle. CDR3 size: 12 residues. Germline-derived CDR1 and CDR2 are MNHEY and SVGAGI. Written as DNA, the CDR3 is TGTGCCAGCGGCGGTGTCTCCTACGAGCAGTACTTC. Residues: CASGGVSYEQYF.

CDR3 sequence: CASSQLGRAIQYF. The CDR3 nucleotides are TGTGCCAGCAGCCAATTAGGGAGGGCCATTCAGTACTTC. The chain uses TRBV14 and TRBJ2-4, with TRBD2 matching 7 bases. This CDR3 has 13 amino acids. The V segment lost 2 bases and the J segment 9 bases; nucleotides outside the gene matches: 4. Germline CDR1 SGHDN, CDR2 FVKESK.

The chain combines TRBV25-1 with TRBJ1-4, with D perhaps TRBD1 (5 bases). Deletions cut 5 bases from V and 7 bases from J, with 17 bases between. The germline V gene encodes CDR1 MGHDK and CDR2 SYGVNS. CDR3 length: 15 amino acids. This CDR3 is CASSYGGTGGEKLFF. The CDR3 bases are TGTGCCAGCAGTTATGGGGGAACTGGGGGTGAAAAACTGTTTTTT.

V gene TRBV7-3 combines with J gene TRBJ2-7; TRBD2 agrees at 8 bases. Germline V gene sequence: CDR1 SGHTA, CDR2 FQGTGA. V shed 4 bases, J shed 6 bases, and the junction held 5 bases outside the gene matches. The CDR3 sequence is 13 residues long. CDR3 residues: CASSSAGVGEQYF. The CDR3, as DNA: TGTGCCAGCAGCTCAGCGGGAGTAGGCGAGCAGTACTTC.

V gene TRBV7-9 combines with J gene TRBJ1-1; no clear D gene. V shed 4 bases and J shed 5 bases, with 14 bases lying between them. From germline, CDR1 is SEHNR and CDR2 FQNEAQ (reference sequence). The CDR3 has 14 amino acids. The DNA for the CDR3 is TGTGCCAGCAGCTCGACAAGGAAAGGGACTGAAGCTTTCTTT. Translation: CASSSTRKGTEAFF.

This clone occurred a few times. A much larger clone lies one base from this, so it may be a read error. The V call is TRBV6-5, the J call TRBJ1-5; D gene uncertain. This CDR3 has 12 amino acids. From germline, CDR1 is MNHEY and CDR2 SVGAGI. With 4 bases removed from V and 4 bases from J, the gap between germline ends came to 5 bases. CDR3 region: CASSSGNQPQHF. The CDR3 DNA is TGTGCCAGCAGTTCCGGGAATCAGCCCCAGCATTTT.

V gene TRBV30 combines with J gene TRBJ2-3; 9 bases are a match to TRBD1. Germline assignment: CDR1 GTSNPN and CDR2 SVGIG (reference sequence). This CDR3 spans 16 amino acids. V shed 1 base and J 0 bases; nucleotides not matched to a gene: 5. Here the CDR3 reads CAWSAMGTGSTDTQYF. The CDR3 DNA reads TGTGCCTGGAGTGCGATGGGGACAGGGAGCACAGATACGCAGTATTTT.

This clone came up once. This sequence joins TRBV5-8 and TRBJ2-5; D perhaps matches TRBD1 (5 bases). V was trimmed by 10 bases and J by 0 bases, leaving 10 bases between them. Germline CDR1 is SGHTS and CDR2 is YDEGEE. The CDR3 is 12 residues long. The CDR3 is CAGSGNQETQYF. As DNA, the CDR3 is TGTGCCGGATCAGGGAACCAAGAGACCCAGTACTTC.

This chain joins TRBV21-1 and TRBJ1-5; the table gives TRBD1 as D, unverified against the DNA. TRBV21-1 is recorded as a pseudogene. CDR3 length: 15 amino acids. The CDR3 bases are TGTGCCAGCAGCAACAGACAGGGAGATTCGCAGCCCCAGCATTTT. This encodes CASSNRQGDSQPQHF.

This clone is a singleton in its sample. V and J are TRBV10-3 and TRBJ2-7, with D maybe TRBD1 (6 bases). The germline gives CDR1 ENHRY, CDR2 SYGVKD. This CDR3 spans 15 amino acids. The germline V and J ends were trimmed by 2 bases and 2 bases, with 13 bases remaining between them. The CDR3 DNA is TGTGCCATCAGTGAGCGGCCAGGGGAGCCCTACGAGCAGTACTTC. Translation gives CAISERPGEPYEQYF.

The rearrangement joins TRBV7-6 to TRBJ2-7, with D possibly being TRBD2 (5 bases). V was cut by 5 bases and J by 4 bases, with 18 bases left in between. CDR3 length: 15 residues. Germline loops: CDR1 SGHVS, CDR2 FNYEAQ. This chain's CDR3 is CASSPQRLAAYEQYF. Written as DNA, the CDR3 is TGTGCCAGCAGCCCTCAACGGCTAGCAGCTTACGAGCAGTACTTC.

The chain recombines TRBV7-3 with TRBJ2-5; 14 bases are shared with TRBD2. TRBJ2-7 explains the end of the DNA better; the J call may be wrong. Looked up from germline, CDR1 is SGHTA and CDR2 is FQGTGA. This CDR3 has 14 residues. The CDR3 DNA follows: TGTGCCAGCAGCTCCGGGACTAGCGGGAGCGAGCAGTACTTC. It specifies CASSSGTSGSEQYF.

The chain couples TRBV28 to TRBJ2-7; 8 bases are a match to TRBD1. The CDR3 contains 15 residues. Germline V CDR1 and CDR2: MDHEN, SYDVKM. The V and J ends lost 6 bases and 0 bases, in that order; junction bases with no gene match: 7. The CDR3 sequence is CASRRTGGSSYEQYF. CDR3 nucleotide sequence: TGTGCCAGCAGGCGCACAGGGGGGTCCTCCTACGAGCAGTACTTC. The full variable domain, rest sourced from reference TRBV28 and TRBJ2-7, is DVKVTQSSRYLVKRTGEKVFLECVQDMDHENMFWYRQDPGLGLRLIYFSYDVKMKEKGDIPEGYSVSREKKERFSLILESASTNQTSMYLCASRRTGGSSYEQYFGPGTRLTVT.

The rearrangement links TRBV6-1 to TRBJ1-4; TRBD1 might be the D (6 bases). Per germline, CDR1 MNHNS and CDR2 SASEGT. The CDR3 spans 17 residues. Trimming left V 2 bases short and J 5 bases short, with 18 bases between. CDR3 loop: CASSESGGRGLNEKLFF. CDR3 nucleotide sequence: TGTGCCAGCAGTGAAAGCGGGGGGCGCGGGCTGAATGAAAAACTGTTTTTT.

The V gene is TRBV5-1, the J gene TRBJ2-1, with 8 bases identical to TRBD2. The V and J ends lost 7 bases and 4 bases, in that order; junction bases with no gene match: 13. The CDR3 contains 16 residues. Germline lookup yields CDR1 SGHRS and CDR2 YFSETQ. CDR3 sequence (DNA): TGCGCCAGCGGAAATCACGGGAGGGGTAATTACAATGAGCAGTTCTTC. It translates to CASGNHGRGNYNEQFF. Supplemented by reference TRBV5-1 and TRBJ2-1, the full variable domain reads KAGVTQTPRYLIKTRGQQVTLSCSPISGHRSVSWYQQTPGQGLQFLFEYFSETQRNKGNFPGRFSGRQFSNSRSEMNVSTLELGDSALYLCASGNHGRGNYNEQFFGPGTRLTVL.

Details on this clone: Its ends do not fully match the called genes, so a read error is possible. This sequence joins TRBV30 and TRBJ2-5; no clear D gene. The CDR3 consists of 16 residues. Germline assignment: CDR1 GTSNPN and CDR2 SVGIG (reference sequence). The CDR3 region is CAWSVPLKSHQETRYF. CDR3 in DNA: TGTGCCTGGAGTGTACCCCTGAAGTCCCACCAAGAGACCCGGTACTTC.

V usage is TRBV5-4 and J usage is TRBJ2-7, with D perhaps assigned TRBD1 or TRBD2 (5 bases each). Germline loops: CDR1 SGHNT, CDR2 YYREEE (reference sequence). The V end lost 4 bases, the J end lost 5 bases, and 22 bases lay between the germline ends. The CDR3 runs 16 residues. CDR3 in DNA: TGTGCCAGCAGCCAAGACCCGGGACGGCCTGGACACGAGCAGTACTTC. Its protein is CASSQDPGRPGHEQYF.